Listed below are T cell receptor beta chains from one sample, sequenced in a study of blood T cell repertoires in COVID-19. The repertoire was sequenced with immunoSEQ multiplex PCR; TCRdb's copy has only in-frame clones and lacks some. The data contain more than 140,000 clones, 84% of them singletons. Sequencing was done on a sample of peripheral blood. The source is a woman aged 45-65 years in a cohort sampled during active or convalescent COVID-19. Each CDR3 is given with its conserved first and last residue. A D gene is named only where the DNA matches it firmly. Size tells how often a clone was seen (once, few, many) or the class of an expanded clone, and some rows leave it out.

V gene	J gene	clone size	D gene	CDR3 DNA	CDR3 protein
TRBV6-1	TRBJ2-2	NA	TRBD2	TGTGCCAGCAGTGCGGGACTAGCGTGGGGGACCGGGGAGCTGTTTTTT	CASSAGLAWGTGELFF
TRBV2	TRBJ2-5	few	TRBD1	TGTGCCAGCAGTGTGACGGGACAGGGAGAGACCCAGTACTTC	CASSVTGQGETQYF
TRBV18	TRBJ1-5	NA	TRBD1	TGTGCCAGCTCACCCCCTATGACAGGGGGCGGAGGTCAGCCCCAGCATTTT	CASSPPMTGGGGQPQHF
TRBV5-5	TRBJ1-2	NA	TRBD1	TGTGCCAGCAGCTTAGAGGAGACAGGGACCTATGGCTACACCTTC	CASSLEETGTYGYTF
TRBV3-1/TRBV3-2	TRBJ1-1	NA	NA	TGTGCCAGCGGCAGGGTAAACACTGAAGCTTTCTTT	CASGRVNTEAFF
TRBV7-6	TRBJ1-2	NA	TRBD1	TGTGCCAGCAGCGCAGCCGGGACAGGGGACTATGGCTACACCTTC	CASSAAGTGDYGYTF
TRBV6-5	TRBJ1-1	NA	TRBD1	TGTGCCAGCAGTTACCAGGGACAGTCAGGGAACACTGAAGCTTTCTTT	CASSYQGQSGNTEAFF
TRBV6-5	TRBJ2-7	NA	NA	TGTGCCAGCAGTTACGAACAGCAATTCCAGGAGCAGTACTTC	CASSYEQQFQEQYF
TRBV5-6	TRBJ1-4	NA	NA	TGTGCCAGCACTCGAGGGCGGCGGGGCTCTAATGAAAAACTGTTTTTT	CASTRGRRGSNEKLFF
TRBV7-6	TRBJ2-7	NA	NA	TGTGCCAGCAGCTTAGCGGACAGCTCCTACGAGCAGTACTTC	CASSLADSSYEQYF
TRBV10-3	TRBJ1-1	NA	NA	TGTGCCATCAGTGAAACGGGCACTGAAGCTTTCTTT	CAISETGTEAFF
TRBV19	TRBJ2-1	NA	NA	TGTGCCAGTAGTGCGACCTCACTACGATCGAGAGACAATGAGCAGTTCTTC	CASSATSLRSRDNEQFF
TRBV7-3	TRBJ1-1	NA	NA	TGTGCCAGCAGCTTAACATCGGCGGGGAACACTGAAGCTTTCTTT	CASSLTSAGNTEAFF
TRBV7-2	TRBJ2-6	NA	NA	TGTGCCAGCAGCTTATCAGGCGCAGGGTTCTCTGGGGCCAACGTCCTGACTTTC	CASSLSGAGFSGANVLTF
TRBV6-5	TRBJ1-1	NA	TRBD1	TGTGCCAGCAGTAACAGGGGTTTCGACACTGAAGCTTTCTTT	CASSNRGFDTEAFF
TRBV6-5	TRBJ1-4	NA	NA	TGTGCCAGCAGCATAACCAGACAGCCGAATGAAAAACTGTTTTTT	CASSITRQPNEKLFF
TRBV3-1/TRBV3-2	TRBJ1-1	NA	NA	TGTGCCAGCAGCTACCGGACAGCTGAAGCTTTCTTT	CASSYRTAEAFF
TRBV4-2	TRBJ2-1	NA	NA	TGTGCCAGCAGCCAAGATACCGGGGGGCCAAAGTTCTTC	CASSQDTGGPKFF
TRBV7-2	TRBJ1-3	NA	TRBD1	TGTGCCAGCAGCTTAGTGGAGGGGGCCTCTGGAAACACCATATATTTT	CASSLVEGASGNTIYF
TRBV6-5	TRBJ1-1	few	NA	TGTGCCAGCAGTTACCAGGGTGGGATCACTGAAGCTTTCTTT	CASSYQGGITEAFF
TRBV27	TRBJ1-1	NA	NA	TGTGCCAGCAGTTTATCCCAGGGGAACACTGAAGCTTTCTTT	CASSLSQGNTEAFF
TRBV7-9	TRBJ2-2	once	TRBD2	TGTGCCAGCAGCTTTGGACCCAGCGGGGTTAGCGGGGAGCTGTTTTTT	CASSFGPSGVSGELFF
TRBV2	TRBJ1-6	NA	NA	TGTGCCAGCAGAGGAGACAGGTCGGGGAATTCACCCCTCCACTTT	CASRGDRSGNSPLHF
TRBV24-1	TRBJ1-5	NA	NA	TGTGCCACCAGATCCTGGTGGGGCTTCCAGCCCCAGCATTTT	CATRSWWGFQPQHF
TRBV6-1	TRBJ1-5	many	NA	TGTGCCAGCAGTGAAGCGCCGGGGGGCGCGGTGCGTCGGGATCAGCCCCAGCATTTT	CASSEAPGGAVRRDQPQHF
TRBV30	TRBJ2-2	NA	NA	TGTGCCTGGAGATTAGTTTGGGGCCAAACGACCGGGGAGCTGTTTTTT	CAWRLVWGQTTGELFF
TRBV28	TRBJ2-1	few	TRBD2	TGTGCCAGCAGGGTCGGGGGGGGACTGTTCCATGAGCAGTTCTTC	CASRVGGGLFHEQFF
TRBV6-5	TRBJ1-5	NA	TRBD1	TGTGCCAGCACTACGGGACAGGGAAGCAATCAGCCCCAGCATTTT	CASTTGQGSNQPQHF
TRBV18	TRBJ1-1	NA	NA	TGTGCCAGCTCACCTCCCTCGGGAGGAACTGAAGCTTTCTTT	CASSPPSGGTEAFF
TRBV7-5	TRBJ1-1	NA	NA	TGTGCCAGAAGCTTTTCTGACCGCCCTCGGGAACAGCTTACCCGCACTGAAGCTTTCTTT	CARSFSDRPREQLTRTEAFF
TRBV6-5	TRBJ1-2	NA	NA	TGTGCCAGCAGCCCGACAGGTTTTGGCTACACCTTC	CASSPTGFGYTF
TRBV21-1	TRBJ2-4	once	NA	TGTGCCAGCAGCACCCCGAAGGCAGAGGAGAAAAACATTCAGTACTTC	CASSTPKAEEKNIQYF
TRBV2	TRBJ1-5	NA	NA	TGTGCCAGCAGTTCCGGACAGAATCAGCCCCAGCATTTT	CASSSGQNQPQHF
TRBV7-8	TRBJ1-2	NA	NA	TGTGCCAGCAGCCCCGGGACACCATATGGCTACACCTTC	CASSPGTPYGYTF
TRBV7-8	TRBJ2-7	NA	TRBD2	TGTGCCAGCAGCTTAGAGAAGCGGGAGAGGGAGCAGTACTTC	CASSLEKREREQYF
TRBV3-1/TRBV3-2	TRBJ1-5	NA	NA	TGTGCCAGCAGCCGAGGGAGGGTTGGCAATCAGCCCCAGCATTTT	CASSRGRVGNQPQHF
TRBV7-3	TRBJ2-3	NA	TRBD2	TGTGCCAGCAGCGCTCCTAGCGGGGGGTTCACAGATACGCAGTATTTT	CASSAPSGGFTDTQYF